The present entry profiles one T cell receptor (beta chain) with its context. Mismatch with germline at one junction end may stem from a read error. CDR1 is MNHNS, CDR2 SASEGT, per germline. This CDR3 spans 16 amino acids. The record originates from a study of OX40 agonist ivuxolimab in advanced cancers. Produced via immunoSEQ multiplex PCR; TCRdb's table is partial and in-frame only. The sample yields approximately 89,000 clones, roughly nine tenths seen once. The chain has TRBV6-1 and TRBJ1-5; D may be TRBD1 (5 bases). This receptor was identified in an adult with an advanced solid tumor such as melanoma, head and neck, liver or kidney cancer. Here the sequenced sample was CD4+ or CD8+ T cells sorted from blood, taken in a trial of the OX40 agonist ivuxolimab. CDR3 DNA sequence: TGTGCCAGCAGCGAAGGATACGGGGGAGCGTATCAGCCCCAGCATTTT. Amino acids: CASSEGYGGAYQPQHF.